Sequencing of this T cell receptor beta chain was carried out in a study of cytomegalovirus exposure and HLA in healthy donors. Study results and limitations: A later analysis reportedly found that, within productive TCRs, an Asian-associated ancestry cluster had fewer N-insertions than the mean observed across the roughly 700 donors. Later analysis identified 16,000 or so TCR beta sequences associated with HLA alleles, using a false discovery rate threshold of 0.05.

CDR1 and CDR2 from the germline V gene are SGHVS and FQNEAQ. The CDR3 has 13 residues. Trimming left V 5 bases short and J 6 bases short, with 13 bases between. PCR was performed using 60 Vbeta and 13 Jbeta primers. Method: immunoSEQ multiplex PCR; TCRdb's copy keeps in-frame clones and lacks some. Among nearly 95,000 clones listed, roughly 73% were seen once. Regarding this clone: Its antigen is as yet unknown.

The sequence came from a woman in her thirties or forties in good health and CMV-seronegative. Sequencing used PBMCs. The rearrangement uses TRBV7-8 and TRBJ1-1; a weak D match, TRBD1 (6 bases). In DNA form, the CDR3 reads TGTGCCAGCAGCCCTCTCCAGGGGTCTGAAGCTTTCTTT. Its translation is CASSPLQGSEAFF.